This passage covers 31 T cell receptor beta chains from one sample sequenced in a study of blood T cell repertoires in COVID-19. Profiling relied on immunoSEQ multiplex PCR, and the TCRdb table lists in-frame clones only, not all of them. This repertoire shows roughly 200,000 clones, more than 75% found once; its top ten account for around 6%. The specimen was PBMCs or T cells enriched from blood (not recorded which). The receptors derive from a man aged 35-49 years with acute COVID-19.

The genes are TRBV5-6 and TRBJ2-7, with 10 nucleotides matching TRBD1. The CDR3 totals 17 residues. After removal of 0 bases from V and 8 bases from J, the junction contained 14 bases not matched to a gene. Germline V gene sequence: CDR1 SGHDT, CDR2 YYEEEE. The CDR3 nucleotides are TGTGCCAGCAGCTTGGTTACCGGGACAGGGGTCCCCTATAAGCAGTACTTC. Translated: CASSLVTGTGVPYKQYF.

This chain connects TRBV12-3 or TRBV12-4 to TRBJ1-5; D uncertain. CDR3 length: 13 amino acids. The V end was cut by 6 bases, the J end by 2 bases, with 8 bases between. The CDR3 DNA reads TGTGCCAGCAGCCCCGCAGGCAATCAGCCCCAGCATTTT. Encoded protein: CASSPAGNQPQHF.

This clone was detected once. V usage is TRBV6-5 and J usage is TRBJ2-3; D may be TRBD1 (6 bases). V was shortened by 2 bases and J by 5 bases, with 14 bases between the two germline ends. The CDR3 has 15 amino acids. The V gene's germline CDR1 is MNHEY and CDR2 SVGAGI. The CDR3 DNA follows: TGTGCCAGCAGTTACACGCAAACAGGGAAAGATACGCAGTATTTT. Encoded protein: CASSYTQTGKDTQYF.

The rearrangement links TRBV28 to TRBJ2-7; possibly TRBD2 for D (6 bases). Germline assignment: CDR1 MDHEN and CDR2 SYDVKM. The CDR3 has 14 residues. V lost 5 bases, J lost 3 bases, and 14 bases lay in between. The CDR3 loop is CASSQLAGIYEQYF. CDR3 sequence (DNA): TGTGCCAGCAGTCAACTAGCAGGTATCTACGAGCAGTACTTC.

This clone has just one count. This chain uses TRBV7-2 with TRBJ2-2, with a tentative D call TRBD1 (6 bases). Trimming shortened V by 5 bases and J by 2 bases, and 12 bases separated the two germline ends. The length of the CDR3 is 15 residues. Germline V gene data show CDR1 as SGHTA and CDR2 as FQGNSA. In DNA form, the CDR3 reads TGTGCCAGCAGCCTAGAGGGGGACAACACCGGGGAGCTGTTTTTT. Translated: CASSLEGDNTGELFF.

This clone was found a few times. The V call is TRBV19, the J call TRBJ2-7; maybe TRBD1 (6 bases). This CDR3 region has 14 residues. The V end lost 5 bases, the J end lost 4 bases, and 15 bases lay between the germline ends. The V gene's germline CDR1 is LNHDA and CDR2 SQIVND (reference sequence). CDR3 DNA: TGTGCCAGTAGTGCAAAACAGGGTGTGTACGAGCAGTACTTC. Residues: CASSAKQGVYEQYF.

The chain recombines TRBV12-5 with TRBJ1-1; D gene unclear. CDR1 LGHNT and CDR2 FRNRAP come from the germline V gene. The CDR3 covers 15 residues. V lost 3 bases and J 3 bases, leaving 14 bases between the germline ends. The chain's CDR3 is CASGFGVSGDTEAFF. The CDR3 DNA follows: TGTGCTAGTGGTTTTGGTGTCTCCGGGGACACTGAAGCTTTCTTT.

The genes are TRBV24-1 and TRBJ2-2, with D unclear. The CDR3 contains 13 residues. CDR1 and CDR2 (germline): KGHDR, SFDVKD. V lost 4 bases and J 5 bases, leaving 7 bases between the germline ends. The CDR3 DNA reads TGTGCCACCAGTGAGTCCCTGACCGGGGAGCTGTTTTTT. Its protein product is CATSESLTGELFF.

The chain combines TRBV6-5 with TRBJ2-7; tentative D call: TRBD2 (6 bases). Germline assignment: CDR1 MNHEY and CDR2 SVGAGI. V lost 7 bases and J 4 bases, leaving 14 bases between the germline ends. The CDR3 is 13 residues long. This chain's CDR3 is CASTRAEGYEQYF. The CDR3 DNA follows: TGTGCCAGCACACGGGCGGAGGGGTACGAGCAGTACTTC.

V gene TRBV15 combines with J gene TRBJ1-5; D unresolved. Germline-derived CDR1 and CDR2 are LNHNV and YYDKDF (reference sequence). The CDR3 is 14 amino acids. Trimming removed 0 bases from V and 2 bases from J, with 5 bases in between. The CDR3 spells CATSRDGGNQPQHF. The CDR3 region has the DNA TGTGCCACCAGCAGAGACGGGGGCAATCAGCCCCAGCATTTT.

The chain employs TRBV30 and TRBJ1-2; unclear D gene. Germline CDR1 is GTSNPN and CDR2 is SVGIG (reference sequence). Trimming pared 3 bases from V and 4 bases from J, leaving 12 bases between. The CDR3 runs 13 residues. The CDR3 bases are TGTGCCTGGAGGGGAGATATCGGCTATGGCTACACCTTC. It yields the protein CAWRGDIGYGYTF. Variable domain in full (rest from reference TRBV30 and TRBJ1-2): SQTIHQWPATLVQPVGSPLSLECTVEGTSNPNLYWYRQAAGRGLQLLFYSVGIGQISSEVPQNLSASRPQDRQFILSSKKLLLSDSGFYLCAWRGDIGYGYTFGSGTRLTVV.

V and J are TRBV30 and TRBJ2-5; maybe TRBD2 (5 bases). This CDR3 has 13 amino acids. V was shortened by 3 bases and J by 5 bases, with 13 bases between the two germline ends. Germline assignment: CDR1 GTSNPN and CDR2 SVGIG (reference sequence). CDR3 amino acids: CAWSGVVVETQYF. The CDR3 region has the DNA TGTGCCTGGAGCGGGGTTGTGGTCGAGACCCAGTACTTC.

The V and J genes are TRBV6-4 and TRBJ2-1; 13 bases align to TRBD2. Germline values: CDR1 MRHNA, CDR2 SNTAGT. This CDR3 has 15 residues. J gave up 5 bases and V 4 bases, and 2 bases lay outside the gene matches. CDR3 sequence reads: CASSGGLAGNNEQFF. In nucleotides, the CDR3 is TGTGCCAGCAGTGGGGGACTAGCGGGAAACAATGAGCAGTTCTTC.

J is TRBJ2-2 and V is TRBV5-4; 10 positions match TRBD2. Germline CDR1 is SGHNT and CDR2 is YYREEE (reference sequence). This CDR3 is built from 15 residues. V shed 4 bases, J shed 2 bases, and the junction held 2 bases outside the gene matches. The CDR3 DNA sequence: TGTGCCAGCAGCCGGACTAGCGGAAACACCGGGGAGCTGTTTTTT. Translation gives CASSRTSGNTGELFF.

CDR3 in amino acids: CASSPGGNTGELFF. Written as DNA, the CDR3 is TGTGCCAGCTCACCGGGGGGAAACACCGGGGAGCTGTTTTTT. The rearrangement joins TRBV18 to TRBJ2-2, with D perhaps TRBD2 (6 bases). V was cut by 3 bases and J by 2 bases, with 7 bases left in between. CDR1 and CDR2 (germline): KGHSH, LQKENI. The CDR3 contains 14 residues.

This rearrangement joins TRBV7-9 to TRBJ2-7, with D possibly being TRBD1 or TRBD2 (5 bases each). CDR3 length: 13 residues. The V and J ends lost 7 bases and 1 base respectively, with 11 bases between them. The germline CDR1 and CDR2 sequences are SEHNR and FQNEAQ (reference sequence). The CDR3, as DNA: TGTGCCAGCACGGGGCCAGGATCCTACGAGCAGTACTTC. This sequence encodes CASTGPGSYEQYF.

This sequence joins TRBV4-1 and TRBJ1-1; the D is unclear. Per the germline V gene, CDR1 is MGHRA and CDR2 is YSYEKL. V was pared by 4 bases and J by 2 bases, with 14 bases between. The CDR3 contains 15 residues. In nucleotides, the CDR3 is TGCGCCAGCAGCCGGCCGGGCGGGATTAACACTGAAGCTTTCTTT. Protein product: CASSRPGGINTEAFF.

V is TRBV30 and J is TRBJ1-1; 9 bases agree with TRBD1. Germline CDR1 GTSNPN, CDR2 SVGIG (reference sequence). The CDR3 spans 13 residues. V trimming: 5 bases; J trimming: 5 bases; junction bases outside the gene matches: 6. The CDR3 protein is CAWLDRGATEAFF. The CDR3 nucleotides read TGTGCCTGGCTAGACAGGGGGGCGACTGAAGCTTTCTTT.

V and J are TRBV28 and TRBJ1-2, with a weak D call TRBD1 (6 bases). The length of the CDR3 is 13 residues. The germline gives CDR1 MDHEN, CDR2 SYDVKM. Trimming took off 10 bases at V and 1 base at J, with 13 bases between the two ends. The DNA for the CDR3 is TGTGCCACCTCGACAGGACTTAACTATGGCTACACCTTC. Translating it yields CATSTGLNYGYTF.

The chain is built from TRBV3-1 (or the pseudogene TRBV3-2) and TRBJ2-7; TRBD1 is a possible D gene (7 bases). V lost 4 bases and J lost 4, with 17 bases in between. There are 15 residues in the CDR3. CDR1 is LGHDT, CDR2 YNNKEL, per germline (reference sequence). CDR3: CASSLRAGQSYEQYF. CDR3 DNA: TGTGCCAGCAGCCTTCGGGCGGGACAGTCTTACGAGCAGTACTTC.

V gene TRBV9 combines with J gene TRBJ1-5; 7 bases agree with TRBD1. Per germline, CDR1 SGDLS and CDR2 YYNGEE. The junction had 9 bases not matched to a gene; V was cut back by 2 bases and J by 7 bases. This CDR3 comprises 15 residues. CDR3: CASSVYRGREQPQHF. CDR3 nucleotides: TGTGCCAGCAGCGTCTACAGGGGACGAGAACAGCCCCAGCATTTT.

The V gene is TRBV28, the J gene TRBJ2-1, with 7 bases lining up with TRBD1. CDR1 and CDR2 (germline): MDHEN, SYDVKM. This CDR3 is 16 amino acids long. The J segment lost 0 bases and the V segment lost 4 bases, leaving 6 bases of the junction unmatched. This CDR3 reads CASSSGAGGSYNEQFF. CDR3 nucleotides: TGTGCCAGCAGTTCGGGCGCAGGGGGCTCCTACAATGAGCAGTTCTTC.

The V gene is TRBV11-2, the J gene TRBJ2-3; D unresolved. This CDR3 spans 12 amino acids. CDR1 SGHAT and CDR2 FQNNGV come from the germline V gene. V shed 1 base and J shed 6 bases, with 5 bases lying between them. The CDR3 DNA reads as TGTGCCAGCAGCTTAGGAGGTGATACGCAGTATTTT. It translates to CASSLGGDTQYF.

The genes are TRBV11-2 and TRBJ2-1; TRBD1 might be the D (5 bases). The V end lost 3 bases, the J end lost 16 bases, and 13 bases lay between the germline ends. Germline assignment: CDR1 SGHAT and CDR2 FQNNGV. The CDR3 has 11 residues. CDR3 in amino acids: CASSFEKGVFF. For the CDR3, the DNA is TGTGCCAGCAGCTTCGAGAAAGGGGTCTTCTTC.

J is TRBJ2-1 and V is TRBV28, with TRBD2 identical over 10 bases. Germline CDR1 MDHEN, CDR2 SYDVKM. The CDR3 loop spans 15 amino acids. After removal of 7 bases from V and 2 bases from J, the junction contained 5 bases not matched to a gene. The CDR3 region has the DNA TGTGCCAGCAAAGGAGCGGGAGGGCCCTACAATGAGCAGTTCTTC. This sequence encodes CASKGAGGPYNEQFF.

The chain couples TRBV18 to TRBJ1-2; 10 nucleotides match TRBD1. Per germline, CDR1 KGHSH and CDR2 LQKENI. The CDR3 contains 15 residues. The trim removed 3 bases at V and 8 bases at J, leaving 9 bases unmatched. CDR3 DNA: TGTGCCAGCTCACCCGGGACAGGGGTGAAGGAAGGCTACACCTTC. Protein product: CASSPGTGVKEGYTF.

The CDR3, as DNA: TGTGCCAGCAGCTTAGATCAGCGGGAGAGGAACGAGCAGTACTTC. It encodes CASSLDQRERNEQYF. V gene TRBV7-9 combines with J gene TRBJ2-7, with 8 bases matching TRBD2. CDR1 is SEHNR and CDR2 is FQNEAQ in the germline V gene (reference sequence). CDR3 length: 15 residues. V gave up 1 base and J gave up 5 bases; unmatched junction bases: 7.

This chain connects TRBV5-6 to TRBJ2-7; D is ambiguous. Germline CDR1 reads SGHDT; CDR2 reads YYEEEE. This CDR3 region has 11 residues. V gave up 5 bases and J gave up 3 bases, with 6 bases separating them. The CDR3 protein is CASSIHYEQYF. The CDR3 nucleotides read TGTGCCAGCAGTATACACTACGAGCAGTACTTC.

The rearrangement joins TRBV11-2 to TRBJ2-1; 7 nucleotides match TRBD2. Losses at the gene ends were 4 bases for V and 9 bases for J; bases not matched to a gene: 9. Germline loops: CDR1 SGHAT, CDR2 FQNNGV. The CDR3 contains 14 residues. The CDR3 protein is CASSSGRALGEQFF. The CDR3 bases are TGTGCCAGCAGCTCAGGGAGGGCCCTCGGTGAGCAGTTCTTC.

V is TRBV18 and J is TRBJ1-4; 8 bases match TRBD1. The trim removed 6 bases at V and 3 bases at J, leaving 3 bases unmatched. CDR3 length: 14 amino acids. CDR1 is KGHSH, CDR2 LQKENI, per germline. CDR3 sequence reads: CASSQDRANEKLFF. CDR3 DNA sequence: TGTGCCAGCTCGCAGGACAGGGCTAATGAAAAACTGTTTTTT.

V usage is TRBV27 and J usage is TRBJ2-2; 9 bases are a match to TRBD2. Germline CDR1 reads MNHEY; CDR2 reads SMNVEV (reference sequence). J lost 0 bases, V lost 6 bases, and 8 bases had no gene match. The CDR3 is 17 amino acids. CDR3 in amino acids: CASRLKASGTNTGELFF. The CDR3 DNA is TGTGCCAGCAGATTGAAGGCTAGCGGGACGAACACCGGGGAGCTGTTTTTT.